The 24 T cell receptor beta chains in this list originate from one sample, sequenced in a study of blood T cell repertoires in COVID-19. Clones were sequenced by immunoSEQ multiplex PCR, and TCRdb holds only the in-frame ones, with some missing. Of around 200,000 clones listed, approximately 88% were seen once; the top ten hold about 7%. Sequencing was performed on peripheral blood. The receptors shown here come from a woman between 40 and 50 years old with COVID-19, enrolled during active disease.

This clone was counted once. The rearrangement joins TRBV29-1 to TRBJ2-5; perhaps TRBD1 as D (6 bases). Germline lookup yields CDR1 SQVTM and CDR2 ANQGSEA. The CDR3 has 12 residues. The germline V and J ends were trimmed by 4 bases and 5 bases, with 11 bases remaining between them. CDR3 sequence: CSVGPTGETQYF. The DNA of the CDR3 is TGCAGCGTTGGGCCCACAGGGGAGACCCAGTACTTC.

The CDR3 region is CASSLYGGTYNEQFF. The CDR3 nucleotides are TGCGCCAGCAGCTTGTATGGGGGCACGTACAATGAGCAGTTCTTC. This sequence joins TRBV5-1 and TRBJ2-1, with D tentatively TRBD1 (6 bases). The CDR3 is made up of 15 amino acids. Germline CDR1 SGHRS, CDR2 YFSETQ. Trimming cost V 1 base and J 4 bases, with 12 bases left between them.

The genes are TRBV2 and TRBJ2-1, with 16 bases matching TRBD2. This CDR3 is built from 16 residues. V lost 6 bases to trimming and J lost 9 bases; unmatched junction nucleotides: 8. In germline, CDR1 is SNHLY, CDR2 FYNNEI. The DNA for the CDR3 is TGTGCCAGCAGCGCGGGACTAGCGGGAGGGCCTGCTGAGCAGTTCTTC. Protein sequence: CASSAGLAGGPAEQFF.

This clone was detected only once. This chain connects TRBV9 to TRBJ2-7, with TRBD1 matching over 10 bases. The ends lost 4 bases at V and 7 bases at J; junction bases unmatched: 11. Germline CDR1 and CDR2: SGDLS and YYNGEE. The length of the CDR3 is 15 residues. The CDR3 nucleotides are TGTGCCAGCAGCCCCTGGGGGACAGGGGCCTGGGAGCAGTACTTC. This sequence encodes CASSPWGTGAWEQYF.

The V call is TRBV18, the J call TRBJ1-1; possible D gene TRBD1, 6 bases. Germline CDR1 KGHSH, CDR2 LQKENI. The V and J ends lost 6 bases and 10 bases respectively, with 12 bases between them. The CDR3 has 11 amino acids. Here the CDR3 reads CASSPDRGAFF. The DNA of the CDR3 is TGTGCCAGCTCCCCGGACAGAGGAGCTTTCTTT.

The chain couples TRBV11-2 to TRBJ2-6; the D is unclear. Germline V gene lookup returns CDR1 SGHAT and CDR2 FQNNGV. This CDR3 contains 15 residues. V was pared by 2 bases and J by 0 bases, with 5 bases between. CDR3 region: CASSLSLSGANVLTF. In DNA, the CDR3 is TGTGCCAGCAGCTTATCCCTCTCTGGGGCCAACGTCCTGACTTTC.

CDR3 nucleotides: TGTGCCAGCAGTGGAATGACAGGACAATCACCCCTCCACTTT. It is translated as CASSGMTGQSPLHF. The J gene is TRBJ1-6, the V gene TRBV25-1, with D possibly matching TRBD1 (6 bases). Germline CDR1 and CDR2: MGHDK and SYGVNS. This CDR3 has 14 residues. Between the trimmed V and J ends, which lost 4 bases and 10 bases, there was a span of 14 bases.

V and J are TRBV7-3 and TRBJ1-1, with TRBD1 identical over 8 bases. V lost 4 bases and J lost 4; bases outside the gene matches: 8. The CDR3 is made up of 15 amino acids. CDR1 and CDR2 from the germline V gene are SGHTA and FQGTGA. As DNA, the CDR3 is TGTGCCAGCAGCTACGGGGCAGGGGGCAGCACTGAAGCTTTCTTT. Its translation is CASSYGAGGSTEAFF.

This rearrangement joins TRBV5-1 to TRBJ2-2, with D uncertain. The CDR3 is 16 amino acids. Trimming cost V 0 bases and J 2 bases, with 11 bases left between them. CDR1 and CDR2 from the germline V gene are SGHRS and YFSETQ. CDR3 sequence (DNA): TGCGCCAGCAGCTTGGGGGCTCAACCAAACACCGGGGAGCTGTTTTTT. Translation: CASSLGAQPNTGELFF.

The chain has TRBV5-1 and TRBJ1-2; 8 bases match TRBD1. The V gene end was trimmed by 6 bases and the J gene end by 13 bases; junction bases not matched to a gene: 17. Germline V lookup: CDR1 SGHRS, CDR2 YFSETQ. The CDR3 consists of 14 residues. CDR3 bases: TGCGCCAGCAAACTTGGCCCGGGACAGGAGACCTTCACCTTC. Residues: CASKLGPGQETFTF. The whole variable domain, filled in from reference TRBV5-1 and TRBJ1-2, reads KAGVTQTPRYLIKTRGQQVTLSCSPISGHRSVSWYQQTPGQGLQFLFEYFSETQRNKGNFPGRFSGRQFSNSRSEMNVSTLELGDSALYLCASKLGPGQETFTFGSGTRLTVV.

This clone was seen more than once but under ten times. This chain links TRBV7-8 with TRBJ1-4; 7 bases are shared with TRBD1. The CDR3 runs to 15 residues. The germline V gene encodes CDR1 SGHVS and CDR2 FQNEAQ. V lost 5 bases and J lost 3; bases outside the gene matches: 6. The CDR3 DNA reads TGTGCCAGCAGCCCCCAACAGGGGTCTAATGAAAAACTGTTTTTT. This gives the protein CASSPQQGSNEKLFF. The whole variable domain, filled in from reference TRBV7-8 and TRBJ1-4, reads GAGVSQSPRYKVAKRGQDVALRCDPISGHVSLFWYQQALGQGPEFLTYFQNEAQLDKSGLPSDRFFAERPEGSVSTLKIQRTQQEDSAVYLCASSPQQGSNEKLFFGSGTQLSVL.

This clone was detected a few times. V gene TRBV5-1 combines with J gene TRBJ1-1; 7 positions agree with TRBD1. In germline, CDR1 is SGHRS, CDR2 YFSETQ. CDR3 length equals 14 residues. Trimming cost V 4 bases and J 5 bases; bases outside gene matches: 8. The CDR3 bases are TGCGCCAGCAGCCTAACAGGGGTTGGTACTGAAGCTTTCTTT. Translating gives CASSLTGVGTEAFF.

The chain recombines TRBV6-5 with TRBJ1-1; a weak D match, TRBD1 (5 bases). This CDR3 comprises 12 residues. Germline V gives CDR1 MNHEY, CDR2 SVGAGI. Between the trimmed V and J ends, which lost 6 bases and 4 bases, there was a span of 9 bases. The DNA of the CDR3 is TGTGCCAGCAGATTAACAGGCACTGAAGCTTTCTTT. This sequence encodes CASRLTGTEAFF.

The CDR3 DNA reads as TGTGCCAGCAGCCAAACGACAGGCAAGGAAAAACTGTTTTTT. Translation: CASSQTTGKEKLFF. The chain links TRBV3-1 (or the pseudogene TRBV3-2) to TRBJ1-4, with a possible D match to TRBD1 (6 bases). The germline gives CDR1 LGHDT, CDR2 YNNKEL (reference sequence). V lost 2 bases and J 8 bases, leaving 12 bases between the germline ends. This CDR3 comprises 14 residues.

CDR3 region: CASLYQGRLIGYTF. In DNA form, the CDR3 reads TGTGCCAGCCTCTACCAGGGCCGTTTGATTGGCTACACCTTC. The chain joins TRBV28 to TRBJ1-2, with a weak D call TRBD1 (5 bases). Germline CDR1 and CDR2: MDHEN and SYDVKM. The CDR3 length is 14 residues. V was shortened by 8 bases and J by 7 bases, with 20 bases between the two germline ends.

The chain is built from TRBV19 and TRBJ2-7, with D possibly matching TRBD2 (6 bases). The CDR3 spans 14 residues. The V gene's germline CDR1 is LNHDA and CDR2 SQIVND (reference sequence). Trimming took off 3 bases at V and 2 bases at J, with 11 bases between the two ends. The CDR3 DNA sequence: TGTGCCAGTAGTATGGGGACTCAAACCTACGAGCAGTACTTC. Translating gives CASSMGTQTYEQYF. The full variable domain, in which reference TRBV19 and TRBJ2-7 provide the parts outside the CDR3, is DGGITQSPKYLFRKEGQNVTLSCEQNLNHDAMYWYRQDPGQGLRLIYYSQIVNDFQKGDIAEGYSVSREKKESFPLTVTSAQKNPTAFYLCASSMGTQTYEQYFGPGTRLTVT.

The chain couples TRBV2 to TRBJ2-7, with D possibly being TRBD1 (6 bases). This CDR3 is built from 14 residues. The germline V gene encodes CDR1 SNHLY and CDR2 FYNNEI. V lost 8 bases, J lost 4 bases, and 18 bases lay in between. CDR3 nucleotides: TGTGCCAGCGGGCCTAGGGGGTCGACTTACGAGCAGTACTTC. It specifies CASGPRGSTYEQYF.

V and J are TRBV19 and TRBJ1-5; perhaps TRBD1 as D (5 bases). Germline V gene sequence: CDR1 LNHDA, CDR2 SQIVND (reference sequence). The CDR3 loop spans 17 amino acids. V shed 9 bases and J shed 5 bases, with 26 bases lying between them. The CDR3 region is CASIDRYSQGTYQPQHF. For the CDR3, the DNA is TGTGCCAGCATAGACCGATACTCGCAGGGAACTTATCAGCCCCAGCATTTT.

V and J are TRBV11-2 and TRBJ1-2; possible D gene TRBD1, 6 bases. The CDR3 consists of 15 residues. Trimming pared 5 bases from V and 4 bases from J, leaving 17 bases between. CDR1 SGHAT and CDR2 FQNNGV come from the germline V gene. The CDR3 sequence: CASSPGTTGFYGYTF. CDR3 DNA sequence: TGTGCCAGCAGCCCAGGGACAACGGGATTCTATGGCTACACCTTC.

The chain carries TRBV19 and TRBJ1-2; D gene unclear. This CDR3 is 12 amino acids long. V lost 2 bases to trimming and J lost 7 bases, with 8 bases between them. The V gene's germline CDR1 is LNHDA and CDR2 SQIVND (reference sequence). The CDR3 is CASSIPGGGYTF. The DNA of the CDR3 is TGTGCCAGTAGTATACCAGGAGGTGGCTACACCTTC.

This chain uses TRBV19 with TRBJ1-1; D is unclear. The V end lost 3 bases, the J end lost 6 bases, and 14 bases lay between the germline ends. The CDR3 has 14 residues. In germline, CDR1 is LNHDA, CDR2 SQIVND (reference sequence). DNA for the CDR3: TGTGCCAGTAGTATTCATATCGCCTGGCCTGAAGCTTTCTTT. Translation gives CASSIHIAWPEAFF.

The chain joins TRBV28 to TRBJ1-1, with TRBD1 as a possible D gene (6 bases). Trimming took 4 bases from V and 6 from J, leaving 12 bases between them. This CDR3 has 13 residues. Germline V gives CDR1 MDHEN, CDR2 SYDVKM. The CDR3 loop reads CASSSTGRAEAFF. As DNA, the CDR3 is TGTGCCAGCAGTTCCACAGGGCGGGCTGAAGCTTTCTTT. The variable domain in full, with the rest retrieved from reference TRBV28 and TRBJ1-1, is DVKVTQSSRYLVKRTGEKVFLECVQDMDHENMFWYRQDPGLGLRLIYFSYDVKMKEKGDIPEGYSVSREKKERFSLILESASTNQTSMYLCASSSTGRAEAFFGQGTRLTVV.

The chain links TRBV19 to TRBJ2-3; possibly TRBD1 for D (7 bases). The CDR3 sequence is 17 residues long. Germline assignment: CDR1 LNHDA and CDR2 SQIVND (reference sequence). V was cut by 5 bases and J by 1 base, with 19 bases left in between. DNA for the CDR3: TGTGCCAGTAGTCCTATTAACAGGGGAGGCGGCACAGATACGCAGTATTTT. The encoded protein is CASSPINRGGGTDTQYF.

This chain joins TRBV5-4 and TRBJ1-1, with a tentative D call TRBD1 (5 bases). The V gene lost 3 bases and the J gene lost 11 bases, with 20 bases spanning the gap. This CDR3 region has 14 residues. The germline V gene encodes CDR1 SGHNT and CDR2 YYREEE (reference sequence). CDR3 in DNA: TGTGCCAGCAGCTCCGACGGGGGGATTATGTGGGCTTTCTTT. Its translation is CASSSDGGIMWAFF.